The source of this T cell receptor beta chain is a study of blood T cell repertoires in COVID-19 (dated by TCRdb to 2018 to 2021). General notes on the study: Collaborator samples came from the United States, Italy and Spain and covered acute and convalescent phases of COVID-19. Samples were obtained from the ongoing ImmuneRACE study (first 160 participants) and from 950 to 1,500 subjects provided by 6 global collaborators. The prospective study material was composed of cDNA or gDNA derived from T cells, B-cell-depleted T cells, or PBMCs. Subjects who had been exposed to COVID-19, were actively infected with it, or had recovered from it provided the deeply sampled blood TCRbeta repertoires that made up the dataset. The repertoires were made available in a free public database intended to serve as a resource for research on the immune response to SARS-CoV-2. HLA class I and class II types, where available, came from metadata supplied by the sample provider rather than from assay-based typing. Sample metadata almost always included a de-identified subject ID, COVID-19 status, age in years and sex.

Details on this clone: Its antigen is currently not known. Base qualities are missing; no much larger clone stands one base away.

TCRbeta CDR3 regions were amplified from genomic DNA by means of the immunoSEQ Assay, a bias-controlled multiplex PCR. The paper's data handling went like this. The number of nucleated cells in each sample was estimated by amplification of reference gene primers within the assay. To quantify the absolute abundance of each unique TCRbeta CDR3 rearrangement, sequence reads were collapsed and filtered. Productive Simpson clonality was computed per sample as the square root of Simpson's diversity index over productive rearrangements. TCRdb stores this immuneACCESS table with in-frame sequences only. Part of the clones is absent; in the studies checked, under half of the shortfall reflects unresolved V genes, and no reason is known for the rest. V, J and clone size reflect that table, while D and trimming were determined from the DNA. The table for this sample lists 200,000 to 250,000 clones; over 80% of them were counted only once. The ten most abundant clones make up about 9.3% of the sample.

In the prospective study, participants were roughly 18 to 90 years old, resided in approximately 25 geographic areas of the United States, and were enrolled through a virtual design. In the prospective study, cohorts were assigned on the basis of participant-reported clinical history obtained from a screening survey and a study questionnaire. In the prospective study, mobile phlebotomists collected whole blood, serum and a nasopharyngeal or oropharyngeal swab from each participant. Prospective study participants could optionally give additional blood draws and questionnaires over an approximately two-month period. Before DNA extraction, blood samples from the prospective study were shipped at room temperature or frozen. The investigation overall reported the following: Clinical and demographic metadata were provided uncurated, with the amount varying by source and participant.

From the cysteine through the phenylalanine, the CDR3 covers 17 amino acids. The sequence is cut down to CDR3 DNA, 51 bases in frame from base 1. Trimming removed 3 bases from V and 1 base from J; the gene matches leave 8 bases unexplained. CDR1 and CDR2 are drawn from the germline V gene: SNHLY, FYNNEI. The chain is assembled from TRBV2 and TRBJ2-1, with 8 bases aligning to TRBD2. This sequence was found in a man in his late teens or twenties with acute COVID-19. The sample taken for sequencing was PBMCs or T cells enriched from blood (not recorded which). The DNA sequence follows: TGTGCCAGCAGTGATGCGGGAGGCACCCTATCCTACAATGAGCAGTTCTTC. This encodes CASSDAGGTLSYNEQFF.